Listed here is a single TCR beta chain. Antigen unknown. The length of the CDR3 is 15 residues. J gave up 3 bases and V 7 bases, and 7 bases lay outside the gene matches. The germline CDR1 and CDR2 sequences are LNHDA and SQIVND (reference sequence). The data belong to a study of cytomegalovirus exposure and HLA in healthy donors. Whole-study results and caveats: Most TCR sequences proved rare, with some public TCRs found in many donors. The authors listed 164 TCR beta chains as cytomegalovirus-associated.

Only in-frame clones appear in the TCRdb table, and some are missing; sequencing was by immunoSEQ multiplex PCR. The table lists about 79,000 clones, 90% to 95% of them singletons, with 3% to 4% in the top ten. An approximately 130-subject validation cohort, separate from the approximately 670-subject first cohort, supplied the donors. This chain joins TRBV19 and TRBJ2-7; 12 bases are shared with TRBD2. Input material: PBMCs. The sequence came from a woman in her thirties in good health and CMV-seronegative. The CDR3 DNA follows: TGTGCCAGTAAAGAGGCTAGCGGGAGGGGCTACGAGCAGTACTTC. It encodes CASKEASGRGYEQYF.